This TCR beta chain was identified during a study of T cells in Graves' hyperthyroidism and ophthalmopathy. The germline CDR1 and CDR2 sequences are SGDLS and YYNGEE. This CDR3 has 14 residues. Trimming at V came to 5 bases and at J to 10 bases, leaving 7 bases not matched to a gene. The CDR3 regions of TCR beta were amplified from RNA transcripts. A first-round RT-PCR of the TCR CDR3 used the HTBI primer set. TCRdb recomputed calls from the multiplex PCR reads with MiXCR, one row per CDR3 protein. The table includes approximately 720,000 distinct CDR3 sequences, around 19% detected once. The TCR sequence derives from a woman in her fifties or sixties with Graves' hyperthyroidism that later progressed to Graves' ophthalmopathy. Sequencing input: blood. The chain combines TRBV9 with TRBJ1-6, with 9 bases that match TRBD1. The CDR3 DNA reads as TGTGCCAGCAGGGTCGGGACAGGGCCCTCACCCCTCCACTTT. It is translated as CASRVGTGPSPLHF.